This T cell receptor beta chain was observed in a study of shared clonotypes between healthy human individuals. Study background: The study used three CD4 naive, three CD4 memory, two CD8 naive and one CD8 memory plate per donor.

This clone has just a few counts. CDR1 is MNHEY, CDR2 SMNVEV, per germline (reference sequence). This CDR3 comprises 14 residues. The V gene end was trimmed by 6 bases and the J gene end by 1 base; junction bases not matched to a gene: 5. TCRdb's table, derived via immunoSEQ multiplex PCR, lists solely in-frame clones and lacks some. The sample records about 600,000 clones, about 97% being singletons. Material: naive CD4+ T cells sorted from blood. Subset here: CD45RA+ positively selected. The chain couples TRBV27 to TRBJ1-1; 7 bases align to TRBD1. The TCR comes from a woman in her twenties or thirties in good health. The CDR3 reads CASRYRGPNTEAFF. CDR3 sequence (DNA): TGTGCCAGCAGATACAGGGGCCCGAACACTGAAGCTTTCTTT.